This T cell receptor (beta chain) came from a study of tissue T cells after allogeneic stem cell transplantation. Points from the study as a whole: Motif-based clustering found tissue-specific repertoire signatures shared across patients, though few clones were shared.

Trimming removed 3 bases from V and 0 bases from J; junction bases left unmatched: 1. The CDR3 extends over 14 amino acids. The germline CDR1 and CDR2 sequences are NNHDY and SYVADS. TCRdb's copy holds only in-frame clones and misses some; the assay was immunoSEQ multiplex PCR. Of a few thousand clones listed, 40% to 60% are singletons. The time point was: mouse harvest day 7 after allogeneic transplant. Tail vein injection delivered 10^7 T-cell-depleted bone marrow cells and 10^6 splenic CD5+ T cells. This mouse GVHD model was MHC-mismatched B6 to BALB/c, profiled day 7 or 14. As concerns this clone: Its antigen is as yet unknown. Each gene name is a mouse one. Read sequence stops 1 residue before the CDR3 end, and the germline J gene provides the missing end.

This chain uses TRBV13-3 with TRBJ2-3; 7 bases agree with TRBD1. This TCR was sampled from a female BALB/c mouse given C57BL/6 T cells with graft-versus-host disease after an allogeneic hematopoietic cell transplant. What was sequenced was gut tissue. The covered CDR3 bases are TGTGCCAGCAGTGGACAGGGTAGTGCAGAAACGCTGTAT. It specifies CASSGQGSAETLY. In full, the CDR3 is CASSGQGSAETLYF.